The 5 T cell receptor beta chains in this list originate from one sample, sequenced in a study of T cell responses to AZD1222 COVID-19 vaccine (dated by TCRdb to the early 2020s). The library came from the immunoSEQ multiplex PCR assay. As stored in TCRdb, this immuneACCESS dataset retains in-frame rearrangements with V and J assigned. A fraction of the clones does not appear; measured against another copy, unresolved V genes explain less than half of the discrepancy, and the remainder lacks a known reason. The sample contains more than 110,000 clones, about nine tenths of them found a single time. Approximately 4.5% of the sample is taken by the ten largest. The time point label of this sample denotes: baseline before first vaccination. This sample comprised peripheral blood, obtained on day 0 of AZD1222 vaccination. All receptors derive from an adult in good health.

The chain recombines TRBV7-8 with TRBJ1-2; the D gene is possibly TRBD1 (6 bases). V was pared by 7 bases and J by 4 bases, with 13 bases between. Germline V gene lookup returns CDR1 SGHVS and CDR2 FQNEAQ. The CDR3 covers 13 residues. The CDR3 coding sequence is TGTGCCAGCACCCCTGGCAGGGGCTATGGCTACACCTTC. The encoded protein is CASTPGRGYGYTF.

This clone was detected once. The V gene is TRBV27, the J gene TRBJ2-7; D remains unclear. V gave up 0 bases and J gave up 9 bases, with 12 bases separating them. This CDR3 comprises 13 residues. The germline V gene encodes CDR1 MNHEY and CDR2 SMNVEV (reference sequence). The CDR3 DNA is TGTGCCAGCAGTTTATCCGGTAGCCTCGGGCAGTACTTC. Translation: CASSLSGSLGQYF.

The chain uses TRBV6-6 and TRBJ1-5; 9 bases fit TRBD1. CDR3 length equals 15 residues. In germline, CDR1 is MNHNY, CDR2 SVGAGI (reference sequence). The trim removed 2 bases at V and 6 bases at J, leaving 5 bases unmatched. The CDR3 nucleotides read TGTGCCAGCAGTTACACGGGACAGGGCTTTCAGCCCCAGCATTTT. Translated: CASSYTGQGFQPQHF.

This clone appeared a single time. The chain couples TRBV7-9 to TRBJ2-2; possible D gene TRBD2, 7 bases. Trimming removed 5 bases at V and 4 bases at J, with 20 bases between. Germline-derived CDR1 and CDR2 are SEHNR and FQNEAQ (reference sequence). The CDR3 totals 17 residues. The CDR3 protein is CASSRRAGGQGTGELFF. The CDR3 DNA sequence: TGTGCCAGCAGCCGTAGAGCCGGGGGGCAGGGCACCGGGGAGCTGTTTTTT.

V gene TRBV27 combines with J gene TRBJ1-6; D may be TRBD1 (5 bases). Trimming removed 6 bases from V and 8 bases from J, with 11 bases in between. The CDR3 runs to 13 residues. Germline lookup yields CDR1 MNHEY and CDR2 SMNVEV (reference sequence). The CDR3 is CASSSGPYSPLHF. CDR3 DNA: TGTGCCAGCAGCTCGGGGCCCTATTCACCCCTCCACTTT.